This TCR beta chain was obtained from a study of blood T cell repertoires in COVID-19. Study details: Samples came from the United States, Italy and Spain, spanning acute and convalescent COVID-19. The cDNA or gDNA used as material had been derived from T cells, B-cell-depleted T cells, or PBMCs.

The germline V gene encodes CDR1 LGHNT and CDR2 FRNRAP. CDR3 size: 14 residues. V lost 2 bases and J 6 bases, leaving 12 bases between the germline ends. Per the original methods: Nucleated cell number was recorded as an estimate derived from reference gene primer amplification. Some clones are missing from TCRdb's copy, which holds only in-frame ones; the method was immunoSEQ multiplex PCR. D and trimming were read from the DNA, whereas the V and J calls and clone size are those reported in that table. The sample includes about 260,000 clones, over 80% of them seen just once. The sequenced sample was peripheral blood. This sequence joins TRBV12-5 and TRBJ2-3; possible D gene TRBD2, 6 bases. The TCR sequence derives from a woman aged 40-49 years who had recovered from COVID-19. As DNA, the CDR3 is TGTGCTAGTGGTTTGTCTGGGACTCCCGATACGCAGTATTTT. Its translation: CASGLSGTPDTQYF. The whole variable domain, filled in from reference TRBV12-5 and TRBJ2-3, reads DARVTQTPRHKVTEMGQEVTMRCQPILGHNTVFWYRQTMMQGLELLAYFRNRAPLDDSGMPKDRFSAEMPDATLATLKIQPSEPRDSAVYFCASGLSGTPDTQYFGPGTRLTVL.